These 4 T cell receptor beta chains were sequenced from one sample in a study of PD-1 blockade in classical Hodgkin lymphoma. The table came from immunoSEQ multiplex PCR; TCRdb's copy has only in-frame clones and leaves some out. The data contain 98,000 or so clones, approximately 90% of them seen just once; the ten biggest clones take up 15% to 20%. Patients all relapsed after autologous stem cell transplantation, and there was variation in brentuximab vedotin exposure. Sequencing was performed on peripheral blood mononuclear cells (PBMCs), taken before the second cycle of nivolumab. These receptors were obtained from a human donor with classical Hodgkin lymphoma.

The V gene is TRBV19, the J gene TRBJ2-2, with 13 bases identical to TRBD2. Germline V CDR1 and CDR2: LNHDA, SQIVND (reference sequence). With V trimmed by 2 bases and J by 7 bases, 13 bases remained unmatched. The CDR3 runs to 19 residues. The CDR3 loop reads CASSILPRTSGSGGGELFF. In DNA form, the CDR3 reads TGTGCCAGTAGTATACTGCCCCGGACTAGCGGGAGTGGAGGCGGGGAGCTGTTTTTT.

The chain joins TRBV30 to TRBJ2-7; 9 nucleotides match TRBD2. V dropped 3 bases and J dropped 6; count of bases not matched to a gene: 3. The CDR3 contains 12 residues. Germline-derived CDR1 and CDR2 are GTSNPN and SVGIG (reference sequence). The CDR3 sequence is CAWSLAGFEQYF. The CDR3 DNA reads TGTGCCTGGAGCCTAGCGGGGTTCGAGCAGTACTTC.

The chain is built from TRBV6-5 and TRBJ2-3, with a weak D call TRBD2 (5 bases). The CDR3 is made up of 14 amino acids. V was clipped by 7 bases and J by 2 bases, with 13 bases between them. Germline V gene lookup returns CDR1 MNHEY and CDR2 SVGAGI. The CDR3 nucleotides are TGTGCCAGCACGGAGGACTCTCCCACAGATACGCAGTATTTT. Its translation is CASTEDSPTDTQYF.

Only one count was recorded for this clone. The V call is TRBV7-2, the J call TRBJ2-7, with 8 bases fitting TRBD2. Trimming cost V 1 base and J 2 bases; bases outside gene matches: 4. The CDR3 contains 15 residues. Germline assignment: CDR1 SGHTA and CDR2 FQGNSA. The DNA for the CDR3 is TGTGCCAGCAGCTTAGGTCTAGCGGGCCCCTACGAGCAGTACTTC. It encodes CASSLGLAGPYEQYF. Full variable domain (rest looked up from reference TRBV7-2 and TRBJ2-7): GAGVSQSPSNKVTEKGKDVELRCDPISGHTALYWYRQSLGQGLEFLIYFQGNSAPDKSGLPSDRFSAERTGGSVSTLTIQRTQQEDSAVYLCASSLGLAGPYEQYFGPGTRLTVT.